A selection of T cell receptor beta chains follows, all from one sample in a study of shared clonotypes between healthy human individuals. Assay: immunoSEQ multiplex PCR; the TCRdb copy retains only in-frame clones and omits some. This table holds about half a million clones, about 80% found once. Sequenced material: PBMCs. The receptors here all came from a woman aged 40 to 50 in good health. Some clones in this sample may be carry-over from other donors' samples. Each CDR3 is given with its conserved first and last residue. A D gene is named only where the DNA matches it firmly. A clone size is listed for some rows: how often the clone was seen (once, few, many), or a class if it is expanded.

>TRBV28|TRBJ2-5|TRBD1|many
CASSLGGTGYGQETQYF
TGTGCCAGCAGTTTAGGCGGGACAGGGTATGGCCAAGAGACCCAGTACTTC
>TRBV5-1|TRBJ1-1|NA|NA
CASSAGQRNTEAFF
TGCGCCAGCAGCGCGGGACAACGAAACACTGAAGCTTTCTTT
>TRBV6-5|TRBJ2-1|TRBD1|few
CASSQTGGPNEQFF
TGTGCCAGCAGTCAAACAGGGGGCCCCAATGAGCAGTTCTTC
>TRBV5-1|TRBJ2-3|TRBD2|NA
CASSLGAGGALDTQYF
TGCGCCAGCAGCTTGGGAGCGGGAGGGGCTTTAGATACGCAGTATTTT
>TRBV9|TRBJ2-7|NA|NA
CASSVSPSYEQYF
TGTGCCAGCAGCGTATCCCCCTCTTACGAGCAGTACTTC
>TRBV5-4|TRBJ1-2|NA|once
CASSLDGFYGYTF
TGTGCCAGCAGCTTGGACGGGTTCTATGGCTACACCTTC
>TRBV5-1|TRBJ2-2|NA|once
CASSLEGSLNTGELFF
TGCGCCAGCAGCTTGGAGGGGTCCCTTAACACCGGGGAGCTGTTTTTT
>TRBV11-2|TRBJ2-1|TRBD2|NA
CASNLIAGVSNEQFF
TGTGCCAGCAACCTCATAGCGGGAGTTAGCAATGAGCAGTTCTTC
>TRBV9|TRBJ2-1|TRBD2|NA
CASSPGTSGRSYNVQFF
TGTGCCAGCAGCCCGGGGACTAGCGGGAGGTCCTACAATGTGCAGTTCTTC
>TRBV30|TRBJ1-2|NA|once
CAWSVTGLVGYTF
TGTGCCTGGAGTGTTACAGGCTTGGTAGGCTACACCTTC
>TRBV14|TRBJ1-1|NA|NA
CASSQNRDTEAFF
TGTGCCAGCAGCCAGAACAGGGACACTGAAGCTTTCTTT
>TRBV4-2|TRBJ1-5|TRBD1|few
CASSQDPDRVDQPQHF
TGTGCCAGCAGCCAAGACCCCGACAGGGTTGATCAGCCCCAGCATTTT
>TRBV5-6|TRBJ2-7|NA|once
CASSLVGGGPYEQYF
TGTGCCAGCAGCTTGGTAGGAGGGGGGCCCTACGAGCAGTACTTC
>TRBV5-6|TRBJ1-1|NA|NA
CASSFSRNTEAFF
TGTGCCAGCAGCTTTAGCCGGAACACTGAAGCTTTCTTT
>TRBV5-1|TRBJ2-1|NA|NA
CASSPTLSRDNEQFF
TGCGCCAGCAGCCCCACGCTATCTAGAGACAATGAGCAGTTCTTC
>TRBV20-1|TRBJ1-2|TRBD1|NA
CSARTGDGYTF
TGCAGTGCGAGGACAGGGGACGGCTACACCTTC
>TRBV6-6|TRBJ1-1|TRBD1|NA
CASSYFTGGHTEAFF
TGTGCCAGCAGTTACTTCACAGGGGGCCACACTGAAGCTTTCTTT
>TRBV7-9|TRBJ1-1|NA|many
CASSSEGGTEAFF
TGTGCCAGCAGCTCGGAGGGAGGGACTGAAGCTTTCTTT